The rows below give T cell receptor beta chains drawn from one sample of a study of cytomegalovirus exposure and HLA in healthy donors. Measured with immunoSEQ multiplex PCR; TCRdb has only the in-frame clones, and not every one. The table records some 86,000 clones, 75% to 85% of them present only once. The sample was PBMCs. Receptor source: a woman aged 40 to 50 in good health and CMV-seropositive. Each CDR3 is given with its conserved first and last residue. Size values are once, few and many counts, or a class for expanded clones, and some rows have none.

cdr3_aa v_call clone_size cdr3_length j_call
CATSRVGRSYEQYF TRBV15 NA 14 TRBJ2-7
CASSRGLEETQYF TRBV4-3 NA 13 TRBJ2-5
CASSDRDEQYF TRBV5-5 NA 11 TRBJ2-7
CASSLLLGKGEKLFF TRBV27 NA 15 TRBJ1-4
CSVDRQYYGYTF TRBV29-1 NA 12 TRBJ1-2
CASSPRGRNEQFF TRBV2 NA 13 TRBJ2-1
CASSPPGQGTQYF TRBV18 NA 13 TRBJ2-5
CASSIRGQANQPQHF TRBV19 NA 15 TRBJ1-5
CASSFWTGGDGYTF TRBV7-2 NA 14 TRBJ1-2
CASSEGFSSSGSPLHF TRBV6-1 few 16 TRBJ1-6
CASSLTRADTQYF TRBV13 NA 13 TRBJ2-3
CASSLGLRMNTEAFF TRBV14 NA 15 TRBJ1-1
CASSFGGTERGQFF TRBV7-9 NA 14 TRBJ2-1
CASSLPPYEQYF TRBV5-1 NA 12 TRBJ2-7
CASSQGTGAGETQYF TRBV4-2 NA 15 TRBJ2-5
CASSPSTGDYGYTF TRBV7-9 once 14 TRBJ1-2
CASSYTGSYQETQYF TRBV7-2 NA 15 TRBJ2-5
CASTGQGTDTQYF TRBV27 NA 13 TRBJ2-3
CASSFGRAGDQPQHF TRBV19 once 15 TRBJ1-5
CASSPGLDSPLHF TRBV18 NA 13 TRBJ1-6
CASSPLAGELFF TRBV6-5 few 12 TRBJ2-2
CASSPPQIMNTEAFF TRBV28 NA 15 TRBJ1-1
CASSNMDSFINEQFF TRBV6-6 NA 15 TRBJ2-1
CASSLALTPGRETQYF TRBV5-8 few 16 TRBJ2-5
CASSIDRGRTEAFF TRBV19 NA 14 TRBJ1-1
CSVRGQANQPQHF TRBV29-1 NA 13 TRBJ1-5
CASRSGHSTYEQYF TRBV6-1 NA 14 TRBJ2-7
CASSPGLADEQYF TRBV18 NA 13 TRBJ2-7
CASSPLAGGPSEQFF TRBV7-3 NA 15 TRBJ2-1
CASSTGRFNEKLFF TRBV7-2 NA 14 TRBJ1-4
CAGRGPGTETQYF TRBV7-3 once 13 TRBJ2-5
CASTQTGRTGELFF TRBV6-5 NA 14 TRBJ2-2
CASSPTRTATNEKLFF TRBV9 NA 16 TRBJ1-4
CATGTGVEQPQHF TRBV7-9 NA 13 TRBJ1-5
CSARENEQYF TRBV20-1 few 10 TRBJ2-7
CASSKAGANTGELFF TRBV7-8 NA 15 TRBJ2-2
CASSSASSGSPYEQYF TRBV28 NA 16 TRBJ2-7
CASGAQGYNYGYTF TRBV6-5 few 14 TRBJ1-2
CASSQTSVTDTQYF TRBV19 NA 14 TRBJ2-3
CSVDLTFIGGRLGDTQYF TRBV29-1 NA 18 TRBJ2-3
CASSVGRSRGNTIYF TRBV9 few 15 TRBJ1-3
CASSEGTGDYNEQFF TRBV9 NA 15 TRBJ2-1
CASGNRVTGDGEQFF TRBV25-1 medium-sized 15 TRBJ2-1
CASSGRGTGVFYEQYF TRBV9 NA 16 TRBJ2-7
CASSVQSTEAFF TRBV28 NA 12 TRBJ1-1
CASSELDLGAAQEYGYTF TRBV2 NA 18 TRBJ1-2
CASSVSSGSYSSYEQYF TRBV9 NA 17 NA
CASSLPGLEEAFF TRBV5-6 NA 13 TRBJ1-1
CASSQDPGTGSHEQYF TRBV4-3 few 16 TRBJ2-7
CASSSFQGGQETQYF TRBV28 NA 15 TRBJ2-5
CASRGGRGETQYF TRBV7-9 NA 13 TRBJ2-5
CASSVDRGANTQYF TRBV9 NA 14 TRBJ2-3
CASGTPSGEQYF TRBV27 NA 12 TRBJ2-7
CASSQEHQNTEAFF TRBV5-6 once 14 TRBJ1-1
CASSQSGTGNQPQHF TRBV4-3 few 15 TRBJ1-5
CASSTTSGDSYNEQFF TRBV27 NA 16 TRBJ2-1
CAWARSNQPQHF TRBV30 NA 12 TRBJ1-5